The clone carrying this T cell receptor (beta chain) was counted only a few times. Germline-derived CDR1 and CDR2 are MNHNS and SASEGT. After removal of 7 bases from V and 10 bases from J, the junction contained 7 bases not matched to a gene. The CDR3 covers 12 residues. These data come from a study of regulatory T cells in long-lasting Graves disease. To make TCR beta libraries, researchers used iRepertoire HTBI primers and Arm-PCR of CDR3 regions. TCRdb re-analysed the multiplex PCR reads in MiXCR, keeping a single row per CDR3 protein. The data contain 350,000 to 500,000 distinct CDR3 sequences, about a sixth of them singletons. Specified time point: newly diagnosed GD, antithyroid drugs for less than 3 months. The TCR library used RNA extracted from PBMCs. In addition, the sample was reused for a study of T cells in Graves' hyperthyroidism and ophthalmopathy.

The chain combines TRBV6-1 with TRBJ2-1; 7 bases align to TRBD2. This clonotype was obtained from a woman under 30 with Graves disease. The sample consisted of peripheral blood mononuclear cells (PBMCs), taken at new diagnosis, from a patient treated with antithyroid drugs. The CDR3 protein is CASNGGRGEQFF. CDR3 sequence (DNA): TGTGCCAGCAACGGGGGGAGGGGAGAGCAGTTCTTC.